The source of this T cell receptor beta chain is a study of shared T cell receptors in the human thymus. V trimming: 3 bases; J trimming: 5 bases; junction bases outside the gene matches: 2. The CDR3 is 13 residues long. Germline lookup yields CDR1 MGHDK and CDR2 SYGVNS. Method: immunoSEQ multiplex PCR; TCRdb's copy keeps in-frame clones and lacks some. In the table there are 600,000 or so clones, around 87% of which are singletons. These same records also appear under a second study, on human thymus T cells. This second study says: Each of the donors was a healthy Finnish infant who was undergoing open corrective cardiac surgery for congenital heart defects. The thymus was resected at corrective cardiac surgery.

The sample was thymocytes. This chain joins TRBV25-1 and TRBJ1-2; the match to TRBD1 covers 8 bases. The receptor was isolated from a boy under two years old with a congenital heart defect. The CDR3 region is CASSDRGLYGYTF. In DNA form, the CDR3 reads TGTGCCAGCAGTGACAGGGGGCTATATGGCTACACCTTC.